This T cell receptor beta chain appears in the sequencing data of a study of technical replicates of blood from a few donors (TCRdb year 2017). CDR1 and CDR2, looked up from the germline V gene, are LGHNT and FRNRAP. V is cut back by 6 bases and J by 5 bases, with 18 bases in the junction unmatched. CDR3 length: 17 amino acids, cysteine to phenylalanine. Only the CDR3 part of the read is kept: 51 bases, read in frame from the first base. The library was generated by the immunoSEQ multiplex PCR assay. TCRdb holds this immuneACCESS table with in-frame rearrangements only. Some clones are missing; in checked studies, unresolved V genes explain under half, and the rest has no known cause. The sample records about 97,000 clones, 96% of which are singletons. Roughly 0.21% of the sample belongs to the ten largest clones. Notes on this clone: Its binding antigen is unknown. No base quality values were provided; no much bigger clone lies one nucleotide off.

The receptor was isolated from a human donor in good health. The chain was built from TRBV12-5 and TRBJ2-7; 8 bases in the junction line up with TRBD2. Sequenced sample: T cells isolated from PBMCs. The CDR3 has the sequence CASGRFGLALLRHEQYF. The DNA reads TGTGCTAGTGGGAGGTTCGGACTAGCCCTCCTTCGACACGAGCAGTACTTC.